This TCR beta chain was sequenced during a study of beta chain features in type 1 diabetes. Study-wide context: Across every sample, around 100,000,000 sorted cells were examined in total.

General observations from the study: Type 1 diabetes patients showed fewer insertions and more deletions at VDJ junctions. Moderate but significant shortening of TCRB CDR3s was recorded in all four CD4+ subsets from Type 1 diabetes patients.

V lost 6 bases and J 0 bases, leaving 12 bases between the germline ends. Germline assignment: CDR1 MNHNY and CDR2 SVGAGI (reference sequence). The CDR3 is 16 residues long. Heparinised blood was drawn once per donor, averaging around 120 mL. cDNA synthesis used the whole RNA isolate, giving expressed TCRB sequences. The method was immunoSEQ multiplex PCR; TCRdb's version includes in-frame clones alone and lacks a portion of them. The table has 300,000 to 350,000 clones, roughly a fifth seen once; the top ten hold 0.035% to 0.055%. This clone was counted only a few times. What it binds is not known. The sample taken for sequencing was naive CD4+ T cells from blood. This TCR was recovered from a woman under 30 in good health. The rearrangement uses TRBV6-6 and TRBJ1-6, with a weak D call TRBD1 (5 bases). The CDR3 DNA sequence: TGTGCCAGCAGCGAACAGGAGAGCTCCTATAATTCACCCCTCCACTTT. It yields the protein CASSEQESSYNSPLHF.